The next 17 T cell receptor beta chains were all read from a single sample in a study of shared clonotypes between healthy human individuals. Naive CD8 cells lacked CD45RO, underwent positive selection for CCR7 and left out terminally differentiated effector memory CD45RA+ cells. Sequencing used immunoSEQ multiplex PCR; TCRdb keeps in-frame clones, though not all of them. The sample has approximately 1.9 million clones, 80% to 95% seen once; the top ten hold around 1.7%. The sample taken for sequencing was naive CD8+ T cells from PBMCs. These receptors all stem from a man between 18 and 29 years old in good health. Some clones in this sample may be carry-over from other donors' samples.

This clone was picked up a small number of times. This chain uses TRBV29-1 with TRBJ1-1, with TRBD1 as a possible D gene (6 bases). From germline, CDR1 is SQVTM and CDR2 ANQGSEA. There are 12 residues in the CDR3. Trimming stripped 5 bases from V and 2 bases from J, with 9 bases between. The CDR3 region is CSVTGTNTEAFF. The CDR3 coding sequence is TGCAGCGTTACAGGGACCAACACTGAAGCTTTCTTT.

This sequence joins TRBV27 and TRBJ2-7; TRBD1 matches at 9 bases. Germline CDR1 is MNHEY and CDR2 is SMNVEV (reference sequence). The V and J ends lost 0 bases and 5 bases, in that order; junction bases with no gene match: 8. The CDR3 is 16 amino acids. The CDR3 is CASSLSGQGWGDEQYF. CDR3 bases: TGTGCCAGCAGTTTATCGGGACAGGGTTGGGGGGACGAGCAGTACTTC.

This clone appeared once. The chain is built from TRBV5-1 and TRBJ2-7; D tentatively fits TRBD1 or TRBD2 (5 bases each). The length of the CDR3 is 18 residues. V was trimmed by 1 base and J by 2 bases, leaving 22 bases between them. Per the germline V gene, CDR1 is SGHRS and CDR2 is YFSETQ. The CDR3 here is CASSLPHPGDRPTYEQYF. For the CDR3, the DNA is TGCGCCAGCAGCTTGCCCCATCCTGGGGACCGCCCAACCTACGAGCAGTACTTC.

This chain joins TRBV7-9 and TRBJ2-5; D ambiguous. CDR3 size: 16 residues. V was cut by 4 bases and J by 1 base, with 16 bases left in between. Germline assignment: CDR1 SEHNR and CDR2 FQNEAQ (reference sequence). In DNA form, the CDR3 reads TGTGCCAGCAGCTCACAACTGGACGGAGTCCAAGAGACCCAGTACTTC. This gives the protein CASSSQLDGVQETQYF.

The genes are TRBV14 and TRBJ2-2; no definite D call. The germline CDR1 and CDR2 sequences are SGHDN and FVKESK. This CDR3 contains 17 residues. Trimming removed 2 bases from V and 4 bases from J, with 17 bases in between. The CDR3 region is CASSQIPGDGPTGELFF. The CDR3 nucleotides are TGTGCCAGCAGCCAAATCCCAGGTGACGGGCCCACCGGGGAGCTGTTTTTT.

About this clone: Different DNA sequences within this sample yield the same CDR3. The chain uses TRBV9 and TRBJ2-7, with D unresolved. The V end lost 0 bases, the J end lost 3 bases, and 4 bases lay between the germline ends. The CDR3 is made up of 12 amino acids. Germline V gene data show CDR1 as SGDLS and CDR2 as YYNGEE. As DNA, the CDR3 is TGTGCCAGCAGCGTAGGAGACTACGAGCAGTACTTC. Its translation: CASSVGDYEQYF.

CDR3 bases: TGTGCCAGTGGGGGCGTGGTGGGAGCGAGGAATGAGCAGTTCTTC. This codes for CASGGVVGARNEQFF. The rearrangement joins TRBV9 to TRBJ2-1; D may be TRBD1 (6 bases). Trimming pared 8 bases from V and 7 bases from J, leaving 22 bases between. This CDR3 comprises 15 residues. Germline CDR1 reads SGDLS; CDR2 reads YYNGEE.

The chain couples TRBV28 to TRBJ1-2; D gene ambiguous. V lost 11 bases to trimming and J lost 4 bases, with 17 bases between them. From germline, CDR1 is MDHEN and CDR2 SYDVKM. The CDR3 runs to 13 residues. CDR3 in amino acids: CAASPLWSYGYTF. CDR3 coding DNA: TGTGCCGCCAGCCCCTTGTGGAGCTATGGCTACACCTTC.

This clone was detected once. The chain uses TRBV5-1 and TRBJ2-1, with 9 bases matching TRBD2. V lost 1 base, J lost 4 bases, and 6 bases stayed unmatched. CDR1 and CDR2 (germline): SGHRS, YFSETQ. CDR3 length: 16 residues. The CDR3 DNA sequence: TGCGCCAGCAGCTTGAGCCGTAGCGGGGGTTACAATGAGCAGTTCTTC. Amino acids: CASSLSRSGGYNEQFF. Using reference TRBV5-1 and TRBJ2-1 for the parts outside the CDR3, the full variable domain is KAGVTQTPRYLIKTRGQQVTLSCSPISGHRSVSWYQQTPGQGLQFLFEYFSETQRNKGNFPGRFSGRQFSNSRSEMNVSTLELGDSALYLCASSLSRSGGYNEQFFGPGTRLTVL.

CDR3 protein: CASSYRDPYEQYF. Written as DNA, the CDR3 is TGCGCCAGCAGTTACAGGGACCCCTACGAGCAGTACTTC. The chain links TRBV5-1 to TRBJ2-7, with D possibly TRBD1 on 6 matching bases. CDR1 SGHRS and CDR2 YFSETQ come from the germline V gene. Trimming removed 5 bases from V and 2 bases from J, with 11 bases in between. This CDR3 is 13 amino acids long.

The chain links TRBV4-1 to TRBJ1-5; D gene unclear. The CDR3 runs 13 residues. V was pared by 1 base and J by 13 bases, with 14 bases between. Germline assignment: CDR1 MGHRA and CDR2 YSYEKL. The CDR3: CASSQVGDPAQHF. The CDR3, as DNA: TGCGCCAGCAGCCAAGTCGGGGATCCGGCACAGCATTTT.

The chain uses TRBV9 and TRBJ1-1; the D gene is possibly TRBD1 (6 bases). The germline V gene encodes CDR1 SGDLS and CDR2 YYNGEE. The CDR3 is 15 residues long. The ends were cut back, 4 bases at V and 3 bases at J, with 16 bases in the middle. CDR3 sequence (DNA): TGTGCCAGCAGCTCACACAGGGTTACGCACACTGAAGCTTTCTTT. Translation: CASSSHRVTHTEAFF.

The J gene is TRBJ2-3, the V gene TRBV27, with D perhaps TRBD1 (5 bases). The V end lost 8 bases, the J end lost 0 bases, and 12 bases lay between the germline ends. The CDR3 runs 14 residues. Germline lookup yields CDR1 MNHEY and CDR2 SMNVEV (reference sequence). CDR3 residues: CASCLGPSTDTQYF. CDR3 nucleotides: TGTGCCAGCTGCCTGGGGCCAAGCACAGATACGCAGTATTTT.

The chain combines TRBV9 with TRBJ2-5; 9 positions match TRBD2. The germline V gene has CDR1 SGDLS and CDR2 YYNGEE. This CDR3 has 19 amino acids. V was pared by 3 bases and J by 4 bases, with 19 bases of the junction left unmatched. The CDR3 DNA is TGTGCCAGCAGCGAGGGAGCGGGAGGTGGACTCTCTAGAGGAGAGACCCAGTACTTC. Protein product: CASSEGAGGGLSRGETQYF. Complete variable domain (other parts from reference TRBV9 and TRBJ2-5): DSGVTQTPKHLITATGQRVTLRCSPRSGDLSVYWYQQSLDQGLQFLIQYYNGEERAKGNILERFSAQQFPDLHSELNLSSLELGDSALYFCASSEGAGGGLSRGETQYFGPGTRLLVL.

The rearrangement links TRBV9 to TRBJ2-1; 8 bases are a match to TRBD2. The CDR3 has 16 residues. V shed 0 bases and J 6 bases; nucleotides not matched to a gene: 8. The germline V gene encodes CDR1 SGDLS and CDR2 YYNGEE. This CDR3 reads CASSVGGSGRGNEQFF. In DNA, the CDR3 is TGTGCCAGCAGCGTAGGAGGGAGCGGGAGAGGCAATGAGCAGTTCTTC.

This rearrangement joins TRBV4-1 to TRBJ2-1, with D maybe TRBD2 (6 bases). The CDR3 covers 17 residues. V dropped 5 bases and J dropped 4 bases, with 21 bases sitting between them. Per germline, CDR1 MGHRA and CDR2 YSYEKL. Here the CDR3 reads CASSIAPGTYIYNEQFF. Here the CDR3 DNA reads TGCGCCAGCAGCATAGCTCCCGGGACTTACATTTACAATGAGCAGTTCTTC.

The V call is TRBV28, the J call TRBJ1-1; no clear D. V was pared by 6 bases and J by 7 bases, with 30 bases between. This CDR3 region has 18 residues. CDR1 MDHEN and CDR2 SYDVKM come from the germline V gene. The CDR3 protein is CASSIKWNHPLSIGEAFF. The CDR3 DNA is TGTGCCAGCAGCATTAAGTGGAACCACCCCTTGAGTATTGGTGAAGCTTTCTTT.